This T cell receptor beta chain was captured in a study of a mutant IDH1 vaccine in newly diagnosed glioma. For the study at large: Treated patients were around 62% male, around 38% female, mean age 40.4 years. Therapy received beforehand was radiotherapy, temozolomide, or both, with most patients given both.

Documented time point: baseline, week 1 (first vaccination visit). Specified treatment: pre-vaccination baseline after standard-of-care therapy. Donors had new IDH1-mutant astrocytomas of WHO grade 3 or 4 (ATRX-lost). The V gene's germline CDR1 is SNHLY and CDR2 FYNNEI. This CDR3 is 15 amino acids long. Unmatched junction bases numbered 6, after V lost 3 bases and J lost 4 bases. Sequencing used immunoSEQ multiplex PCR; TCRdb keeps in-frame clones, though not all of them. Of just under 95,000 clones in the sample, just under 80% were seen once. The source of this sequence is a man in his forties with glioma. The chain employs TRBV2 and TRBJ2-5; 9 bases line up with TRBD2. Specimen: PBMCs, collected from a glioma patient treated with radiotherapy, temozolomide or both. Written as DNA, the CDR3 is TGTGCCAGCAGTGAGCAGCGGGGGGCCCGAGAGACCCAGTACTTC. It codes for CASSEQRGARETQYF.